These T cell receptor beta chains were read from a single sample in a study of T-cell reconstitution after alpha-beta-depleted transplantation in children. TCRdb called the PCR reads again in MiXCR, with one record for every CDR3 protein. The table has 200,000 or so distinct CDR3 sequences, about 8.2% seen once. Sample: PBMCs, mostly from graft donor cells, taken 360 days after TCRalphabeta/CD19-depleted stem cell transplant. These receptors all come from a male patient between 2 and 10 years old who had a stem cell transplant for acute myeloid leukemia, so the T cells may come from the graft donor. Both conserved end residues are part of each CDR3. A D gene is named only where the DNA matches it firmly. Some rows mark clone size as missing; the rest say once, few, many or name a class of expanded clone.

clone size: few
J gene: TRBJ2-3
D gene: TRBD1
V gene: TRBV7-6
CDR3 DNA: TGTGCCAGCAGCTTCGGGACAGGGGGCCTCGCAGATACGCAGTATTTT
CDR3 protein: CASSFGTGGLADTQYF

clone size: .
J gene: TRBJ1-1
D gene: .
V gene: TRBV28
CDR3 DNA: TGTGCCAGCAGTTTTGAGGGGCACACTGAAGCTTTCTTT
CDR3 protein: CASSFEGHTEAFF

clone size: many
J gene: TRBJ1-2
D gene: .
V gene: TRBV28
CDR3 DNA: TGTGCCAGCAGTTTGGGCAGGGACTATGGCTACACCTTC
CDR3 protein: CASSLGRDYGYTF

clone size: .
J gene: TRBJ2-4
D gene: TRBD1
V gene: TRBV7-9
CDR3 DNA: TGTGCCAGCAGCTTAGCGGGACAGGGGACCAAAAACATTCAGTACTTC
CDR3 protein: CASSLAGQGTKNIQYF

clone size: many
J gene: TRBJ2-7
D gene: .
V gene: TRBV4-2
CDR3 DNA: TGTGCCAGCAGCCAAGAGAGGGGGCGGGGGTACTACGAGCAGTACTTC
CDR3 protein: CASSQERGRGYYEQYF

clone size: .
J gene: TRBJ2-1
D gene: .
V gene: TRBV24-1
CDR3 DNA: TGTGCCACCAGTGACGAACTAGCTAAACCCTACAATGAGCAGTTCTTC
CDR3 protein: CATSDELAKPYNEQFF

clone size: .
J gene: TRBJ2-7
D gene: TRBD1
V gene: TRBV25-1
CDR3 DNA: TGTGCCAGCAGTGAATGGGGTAGAGGACAGGGGAGGGGCGAGCAGTACTTC
CDR3 protein: CASSEWGRGQGRGEQYF

clone size: many
J gene: TRBJ2-7
D gene: .
V gene: TRBV5-1
CDR3 DNA: TGCGCCAGCAGCTTGCTCCCCGTAAATGACGAGCAGTACTTC
CDR3 protein: CASSLLPVNDEQYF

clone size: many
J gene: TRBJ2-3
D gene: .
V gene: TRBV12-3/TRBV12-4
CDR3 DNA: TGTGCCAGCAACCCGGGGGGCCCCGAAGATACGCAGTATTTT
CDR3 protein: CASNPGGPEDTQYF

clone size: .
J gene: TRBJ1-3
D gene: TRBD1
V gene: TRBV7-8
CDR3 DNA: TGTGCCAGCAGCGCGCGGGGACAGGGGGCTGGAAACACCATATATTTT
CDR3 protein: CASSARGQGAGNTIYF

clone size: many
J gene: TRBJ1-2
D gene: TRBD1
V gene: TRBV20-1
CDR3 DNA: TGCAGTGCTAGCGGTCGGGACAGGGCTGGCTATGGCTACACCTTC
CDR3 protein: CSASGRDRAGYGYTF

clone size: few
J gene: TRBJ2-2
D gene: TRBD1
V gene: TRBV12-3/TRBV12-4
CDR3 DNA: TGTGCCAGCAGATCTGGACAGGGCGTTACCGGGGAGCTGTTTTTT
CDR3 protein: CASRSGQGVTGELFF

clone size: few
J gene: TRBJ2-3
D gene: .
V gene: TRBV12-3/TRBV12-4
CDR3 DNA: TGTGCCAGCAGTCCCTTATGGGCGGGTGGGACAGATACGCAGTATTTT
CDR3 protein: CASSPLWAGGTDTQYF

clone size: .
J gene: TRBJ2-5
D gene: TRBD2
V gene: TRBV7-7
CDR3 DNA: TGTGCTAGCAGTTCCGGACTAGCGGTTCAAGAGACCCAGTACTTC
CDR3 protein: CASSSGLAVQETQYF

clone size: many
J gene: TRBJ2-3
D gene: .
V gene: TRBV6-5
CDR3 DNA: TGTGCCAGCAGTTCCTCTTTTGATAGCGGTACGCAGTATTTT
CDR3 protein: CASSSSFDSGTQYF

clone size: .
J gene: TRBJ2-7
D gene: TRBD2
V gene: TRBV3-1
CDR3 DNA: TGTGCCAGCAGCCAAGAAGCCCCCGGGCTAGCGGGGCCTCGGAACGAGCAGTACTTC
CDR3 protein: CASSQEAPGLAGPRNEQYF

clone size: few
J gene: TRBJ2-7
D gene: .
V gene: TRBV12-3/TRBV12-4
CDR3 DNA: TGTGCCAGCAGTACTAGCTCCGACTCTCGCGAGCAGTACTTC
CDR3 protein: CASSTSSDSREQYF

clone size: .
J gene: TRBJ2-1
D gene: TRBD2
V gene: TRBV12-3/TRBV12-4
CDR3 DNA: TGTGCCAGCAGACTGGGACTAGTGCCCTACAATGAGCAGTTCTTC
CDR3 protein: CASRLGLVPYNEQFF

clone size: .
J gene: TRBJ2-1
D gene: TRBD2
V gene: TRBV15
CDR3 DNA: TGTGCCACCAGCAGAAAGCGGGGGAGCTCCTACAATGAGCAGTTCTTC
CDR3 protein: CATSRKRGSSYNEQFF

clone size: many
J gene: TRBJ1-1
D gene: .
V gene: TRBV28
CDR3 DNA: TGTGCCAGCAGTTCCAACCCGTCGAACACTGAAGCTTTCTTT
CDR3 protein: CASSSNPSNTEAFF

clone size: .
J gene: TRBJ1-1
D gene: .
V gene: TRBV6-2/TRBV6-3
CDR3 DNA: TGTGCCAGCAGTTACCCTCCGGGAGTTATGTACACTGAAGCTTTCTTT
CDR3 protein: CASSYPPGVMYTEAFF

clone size: .
J gene: TRBJ2-7
D gene: .
V gene: TRBV29-1
CDR3 DNA: TGCAGCGTTGCTCGAACTAGCCGTACCTACGAGCAGTACTTC
CDR3 protein: CSVARTSRTYEQYF

clone size: few
J gene: TRBJ2-5
D gene: .
V gene: TRBV4-1
CDR3 DNA: TGCGCCAGCAGCCAAGCCCTCCAAGAGACCCAGTACTTC
CDR3 protein: CASSQALQETQYF

clone size: .
J gene: TRBJ2-2
D gene: .
V gene: TRBV5-5
CDR3 DNA: TGTGCCAGCAGCCCCCAGGTGGGCGAAACCGGGGAGCTGTTTTTT
CDR3 protein: CASSPQVGETGELFF

clone size: few
J gene: TRBJ2-7
D gene: TRBD2
V gene: TRBV2
CDR3 DNA: TGTGCCAGCAGTGAAGCAGGGTTCAGCGGGAGCCGATCCTACGAGCAGTACTTC
CDR3 protein: CASSEAGFSGSRSYEQYF

clone size: .
J gene: TRBJ1-2
D gene: .
V gene: TRBV27
CDR3 DNA: TGTGCCAGCAGTTTATCGAGCGGTACGGGCGACTACACCTTC
CDR3 protein: CASSLSSGTGDYTF

clone size: .
J gene: TRBJ2-1
D gene: TRBD1
V gene: TRBV7-7
CDR3 DNA: TGTGCTAGCAGCTCCGGGACAGTAAACAATGAGCAGTTCTTC
CDR3 protein: CASSSGTVNNEQFF

clone size: few
J gene: TRBJ2-3
D gene: .
V gene: TRBV18
CDR3 DNA: TGTGCCAGCTCACCGGCCGAGACAGGTGAGGGCACAGATACGCAGTATTTT
CDR3 protein: CASSPAETGEGTDTQYF

clone size: many
J gene: TRBJ2-1
D gene: TRBD1
V gene: TRBV7-3
CDR3 DNA: TGTGCCAGCAGCTTCGGGACAGGGTCCAATGAGCAGTTCTTC
CDR3 protein: CASSFGTGSNEQFF

clone size: few
J gene: TRBJ2-3
D gene: TRBD2
V gene: TRBV4-3
CDR3 DNA: TGCGCCAGCAGCCAAGGAGGGAAGCGGGAGAATACGCAGTATTTT
CDR3 protein: CASSQGGKRENTQYF

clone size: many
J gene: TRBJ2-5
D gene: .
V gene: TRBV5-4
CDR3 DNA: TGTGCCAGCAGCTTGGCCTTCCAAGAGACCCAGTACTTC
CDR3 protein: CASSLAFQETQYF

clone size: .
J gene: TRBJ2-3
D gene: TRBD2
V gene: TRBV7-3
CDR3 DNA: TGTGCCAGCAGCCGACTAGCGGGAGGGCCCGCCAACACAGATACGCAGTATTTT
CDR3 protein: CASSRLAGGPANTDTQYF

clone size: .
J gene: TRBJ1-6
D gene: .
V gene: TRBV10-3
CDR3 DNA: TGTGCCATCAGTGGCGGTTCCTCCTATAATTCACCCCTCCACTTT
CDR3 protein: CAISGGSSYNSPLHF

clone size: many
J gene: TRBJ2-5
D gene: TRBD2
V gene: TRBV20-1
CDR3 DNA: TGCAGTGCTAGCCCGATGATCGCTAGCGGGATTCAAGAGACCCAGTACTTC
CDR3 protein: CSASPMIASGIQETQYF

clone size: .
J gene: TRBJ2-7
D gene: TRBD2
V gene: TRBV12-3/TRBV12-4
CDR3 DNA: TGTGCCAGCAGCCCTCAACGGGAGCGGGAGGTCTACGAGCAGTACTTC
CDR3 protein: CASSPQREREVYEQYF